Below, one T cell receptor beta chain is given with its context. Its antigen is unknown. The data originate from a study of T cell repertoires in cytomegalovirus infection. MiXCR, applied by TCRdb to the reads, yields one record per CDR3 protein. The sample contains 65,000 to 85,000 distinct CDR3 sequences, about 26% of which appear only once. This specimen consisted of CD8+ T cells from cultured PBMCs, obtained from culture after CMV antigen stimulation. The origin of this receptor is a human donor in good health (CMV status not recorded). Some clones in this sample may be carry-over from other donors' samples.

The DNA for the CDR3 is TGTGCCAGCAGTTCCCCGGATGAAAAACTGTTTTTT. This gives the protein CASSSPDEKLFF. The chain combines TRBV28 with TRBJ1-4; no clear D. Germline-derived CDR1 and CDR2 are MDHEN and SYDVKM. Trimming removed 4 bases at V and 6 bases at J, with 6 bases between. There are 12 residues in the CDR3.